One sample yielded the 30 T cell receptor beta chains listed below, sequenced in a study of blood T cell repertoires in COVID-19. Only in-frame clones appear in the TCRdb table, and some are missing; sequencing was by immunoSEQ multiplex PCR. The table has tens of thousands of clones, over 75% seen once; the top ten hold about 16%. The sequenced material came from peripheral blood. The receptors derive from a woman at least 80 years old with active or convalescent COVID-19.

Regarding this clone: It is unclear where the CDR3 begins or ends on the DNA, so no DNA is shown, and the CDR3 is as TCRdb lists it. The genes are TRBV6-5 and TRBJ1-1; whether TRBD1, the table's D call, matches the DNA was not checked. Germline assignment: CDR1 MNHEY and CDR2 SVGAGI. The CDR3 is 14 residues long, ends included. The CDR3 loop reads CASSYVRARGEAFF.

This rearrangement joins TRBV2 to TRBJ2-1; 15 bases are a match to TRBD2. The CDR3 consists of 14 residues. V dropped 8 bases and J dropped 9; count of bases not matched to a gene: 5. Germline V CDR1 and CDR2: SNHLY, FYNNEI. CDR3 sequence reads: CASRTSGGAGEQFF. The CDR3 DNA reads TGTGCCAGCCGGACTAGCGGGGGGGCCGGTGAGCAGTTCTTC.

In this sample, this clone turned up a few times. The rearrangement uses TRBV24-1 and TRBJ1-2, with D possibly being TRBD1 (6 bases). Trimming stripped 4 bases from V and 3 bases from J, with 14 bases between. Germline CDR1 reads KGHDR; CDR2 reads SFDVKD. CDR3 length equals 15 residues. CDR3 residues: CATSDGPTGHYGYTF. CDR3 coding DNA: TGTGCCACCAGTGACGGCCCGACAGGCCACTATGGCTACACCTTC.

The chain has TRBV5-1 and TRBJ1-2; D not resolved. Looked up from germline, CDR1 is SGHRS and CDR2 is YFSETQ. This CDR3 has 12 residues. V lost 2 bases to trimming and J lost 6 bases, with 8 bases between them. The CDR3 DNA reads TGCGCCAGCAGCTTAATGTCCGATGGCTACACCTTC. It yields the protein CASSLMSDGYTF.

This CDR3 is CASSEWGHGGNTIYF. The CDR3 DNA follows: TGTGCCAGCAGTGAATGGGGGCATGGTGGAAACACCATATATTTT. This chain connects TRBV2 to TRBJ1-3; TRBD1 might be the D (6 bases). Looked up from germline, CDR1 is SNHLY and CDR2 is FYNNEI. CDR3 length: 15 amino acids. V dropped 2 bases and J dropped 3 bases, with 11 bases sitting between them.

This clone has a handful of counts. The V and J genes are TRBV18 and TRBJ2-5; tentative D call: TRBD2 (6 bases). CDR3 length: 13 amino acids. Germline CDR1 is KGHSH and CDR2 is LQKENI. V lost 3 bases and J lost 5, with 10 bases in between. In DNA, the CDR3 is TGTGCCAGCTCACCGGGGGGTGAGGAGACCCAGTACTTC. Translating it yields CASSPGGEETQYF.

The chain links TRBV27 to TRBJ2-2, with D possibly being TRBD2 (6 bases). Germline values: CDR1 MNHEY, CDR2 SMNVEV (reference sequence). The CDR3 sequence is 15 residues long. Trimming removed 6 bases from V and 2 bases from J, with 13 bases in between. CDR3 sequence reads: CASRSGSSNTGELFF. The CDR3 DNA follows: TGTGCCAGCAGGAGCGGGTCGTCTAACACCGGGGAGCTGTTTTTT.

The DNA of the CDR3 is TGTGCCAGCAGCACCCGGACAGGGTGGTCTGAAGCTTTCTTT. Residues: CASSTRTGWSEAFF. This chain links TRBV7-2 with TRBJ1-1, with TRBD1 matching over 8 bases. CDR3 length: 14 amino acids. J gave up 6 bases and V 5 bases, and 8 bases lay outside the gene matches. The germline V gene encodes CDR1 SGHTA and CDR2 FQGNSA.

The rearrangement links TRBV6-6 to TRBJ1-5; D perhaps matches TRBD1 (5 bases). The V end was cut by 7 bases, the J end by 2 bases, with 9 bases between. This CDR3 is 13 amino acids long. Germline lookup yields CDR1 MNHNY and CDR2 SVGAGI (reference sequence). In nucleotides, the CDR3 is TGTGCCAGCATGGTAGGGGGCAATCAGCCCCAGCATTTT. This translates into CASMVGGNQPQHF.

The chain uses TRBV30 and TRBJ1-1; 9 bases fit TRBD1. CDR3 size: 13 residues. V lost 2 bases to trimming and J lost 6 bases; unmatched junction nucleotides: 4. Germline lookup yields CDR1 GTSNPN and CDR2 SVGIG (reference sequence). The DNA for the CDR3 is TGTGCCTGGAGTTCCGGGACAGGGCCTGAAGCTTTCTTT. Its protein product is CAWSSGTGPEAFF. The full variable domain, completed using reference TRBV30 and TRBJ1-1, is SQTIHQWPATLVQPVGSPLSLECTVEGTSNPNLYWYRQAAGRGLQLLFYSVGIGQISSEVPQNLSASRPQDRQFILSSKKLLLSDSGFYLCAWSSGTGPEAFFGQGTRLTVV.

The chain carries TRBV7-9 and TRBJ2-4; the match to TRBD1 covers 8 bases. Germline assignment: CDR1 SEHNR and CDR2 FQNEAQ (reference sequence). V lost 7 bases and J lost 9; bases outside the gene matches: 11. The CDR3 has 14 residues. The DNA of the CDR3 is TGTGCCAGCAACCCCGGACAGGGTAGTGGCATTCAGTACTTC. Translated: CASNPGQGSGIQYF.

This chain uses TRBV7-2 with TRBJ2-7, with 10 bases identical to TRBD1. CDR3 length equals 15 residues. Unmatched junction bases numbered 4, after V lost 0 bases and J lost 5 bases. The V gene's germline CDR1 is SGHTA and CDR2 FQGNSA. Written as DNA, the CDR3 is TGTGCCAGCAGCTTAGCGCTGGGACAGGGGCACGAGCAGTACTTC. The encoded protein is CASSLALGQGHEQYF.

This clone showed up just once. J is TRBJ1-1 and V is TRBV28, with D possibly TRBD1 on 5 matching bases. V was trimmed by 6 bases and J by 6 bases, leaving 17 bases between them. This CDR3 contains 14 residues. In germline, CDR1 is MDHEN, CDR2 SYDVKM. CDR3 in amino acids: CASRLGYGGSEAFF. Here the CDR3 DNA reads TGTGCCAGCAGACTAGGTTACGGGGGGTCTGAAGCTTTCTTT. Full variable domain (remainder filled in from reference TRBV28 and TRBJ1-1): DVKVTQSSRYLVKRTGEKVFLECVQDMDHENMFWYRQDPGLGLRLIYFSYDVKMKEKGDIPEGYSVSREKKERFSLILESASTNQTSMYLCASRLGYGGSEAFFGQGTRLTVV.

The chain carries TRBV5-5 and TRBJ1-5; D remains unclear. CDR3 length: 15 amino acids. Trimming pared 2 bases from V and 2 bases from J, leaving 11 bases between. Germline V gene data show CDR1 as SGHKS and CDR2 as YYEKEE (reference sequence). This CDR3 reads CASSFGSGGNQPQHF. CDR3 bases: TGTGCCAGCAGCTTTGGGTCCGGGGGCAATCAGCCCCAGCATTTT.

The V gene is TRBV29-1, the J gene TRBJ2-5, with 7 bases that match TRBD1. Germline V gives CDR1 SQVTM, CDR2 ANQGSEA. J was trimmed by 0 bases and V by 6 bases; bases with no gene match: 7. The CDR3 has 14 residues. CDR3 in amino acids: CSVVDRAYQETQYF. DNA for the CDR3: TGCAGCGTCGTAGACAGGGCGTACCAAGAGACCCAGTACTTC.

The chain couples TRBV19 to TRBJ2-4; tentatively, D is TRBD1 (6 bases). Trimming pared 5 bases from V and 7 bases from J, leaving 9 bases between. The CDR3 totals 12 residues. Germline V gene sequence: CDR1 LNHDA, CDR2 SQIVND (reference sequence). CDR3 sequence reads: CASSPTGNIQYF. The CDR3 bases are TGTGCCAGTAGTCCTACAGGGAACATTCAGTACTTC.

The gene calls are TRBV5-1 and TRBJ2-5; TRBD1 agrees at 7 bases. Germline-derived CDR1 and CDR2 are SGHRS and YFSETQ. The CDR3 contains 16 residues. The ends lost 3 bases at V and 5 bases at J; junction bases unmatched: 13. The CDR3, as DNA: TGCGCCAGCAGCTGGATGGCCGGACAGGCTAGTGAGACCCAGTACTTC. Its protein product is CASSWMAGQASETQYF.

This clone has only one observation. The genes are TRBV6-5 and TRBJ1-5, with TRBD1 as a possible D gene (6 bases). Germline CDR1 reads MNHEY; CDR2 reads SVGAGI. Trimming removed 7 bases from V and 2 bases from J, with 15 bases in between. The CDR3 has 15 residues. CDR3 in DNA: TGTGCCAGCACCGAGGGGGGGCCTGGCAATCAGCCCCAGCATTTT. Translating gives CASTEGGPGNQPQHF.

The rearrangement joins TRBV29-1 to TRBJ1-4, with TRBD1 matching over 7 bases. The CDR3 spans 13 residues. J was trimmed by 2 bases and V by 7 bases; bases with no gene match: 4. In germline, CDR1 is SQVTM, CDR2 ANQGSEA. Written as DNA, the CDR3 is TGCAGCGCTCGAGGGGGCACTAATGAAAAACTGTTTTTT. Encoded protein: CSARGGTNEKLFF. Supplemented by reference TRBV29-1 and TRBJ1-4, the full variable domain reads SAVISQKPSRDICQRGTSLTIQCQVDSQVTMMFWYRQQPGQSLTLIATANQGSEATYESGFVIDKFPISRPNLTFSTLTVSNMSPEDSSIYLCSARGGTNEKLFFGSGTQLSVL.

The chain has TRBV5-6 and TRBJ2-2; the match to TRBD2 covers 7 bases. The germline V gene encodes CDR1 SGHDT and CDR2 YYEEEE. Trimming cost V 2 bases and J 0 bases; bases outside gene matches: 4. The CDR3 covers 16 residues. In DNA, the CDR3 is TGTGCCAGCAGCTTTAAAAGCGGGGCGAACACCGGGGAGCTGTTTTTT. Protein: CASSFKSGANTGELFF.

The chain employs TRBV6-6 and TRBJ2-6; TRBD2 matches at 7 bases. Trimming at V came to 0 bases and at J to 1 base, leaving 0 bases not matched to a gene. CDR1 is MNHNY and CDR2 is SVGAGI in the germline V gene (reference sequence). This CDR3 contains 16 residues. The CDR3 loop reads CASSYSGGSGANVLTF. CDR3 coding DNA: TGTGCCAGCAGTTACTCCGGGGGGTCTGGGGCCAACGTCCTGACTTTC.

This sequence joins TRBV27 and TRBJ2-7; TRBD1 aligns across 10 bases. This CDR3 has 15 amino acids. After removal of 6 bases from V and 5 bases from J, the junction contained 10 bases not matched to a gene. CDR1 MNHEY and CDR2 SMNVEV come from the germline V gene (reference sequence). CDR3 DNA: TGTGCCAGCAGCTTTTCCCGGACAGGGGGGAACGAGCAGTACTTC. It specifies CASSFSRTGGNEQYF.

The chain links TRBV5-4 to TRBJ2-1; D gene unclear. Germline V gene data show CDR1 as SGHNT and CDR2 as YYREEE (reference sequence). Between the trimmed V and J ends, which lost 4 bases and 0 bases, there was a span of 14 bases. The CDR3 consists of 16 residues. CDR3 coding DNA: TGTGCCAGCAGCGGCTACAGTCCGCCCTCCTACAATGAGCAGTTCTTC. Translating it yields CASSGYSPPSYNEQFF.

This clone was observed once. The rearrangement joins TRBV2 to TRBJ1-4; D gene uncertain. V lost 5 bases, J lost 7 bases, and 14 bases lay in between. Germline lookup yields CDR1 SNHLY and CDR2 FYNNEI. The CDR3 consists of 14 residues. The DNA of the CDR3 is TGTGCCAGCAGTTCGGTGGCTAGAGGTGAAAAACTGTTTTTT. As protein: CASSSVARGEKLFF.

CDR3 in DNA: TGTGCCAGCAGCTTTGGACTAGCGGGGACGAACACCGGGGAGCTGTTTTTT. It specifies CASSFGLAGTNTGELFF. The chain is built from TRBV11-3 and TRBJ2-2, with TRBD2 identical over 12 bases. Germline V gene data show CDR1 as SGHNT and CDR2 as YENEEA. The ends lost 3 bases at V and 0 bases at J; junction bases unmatched: 2. The length of the CDR3 is 17 residues.

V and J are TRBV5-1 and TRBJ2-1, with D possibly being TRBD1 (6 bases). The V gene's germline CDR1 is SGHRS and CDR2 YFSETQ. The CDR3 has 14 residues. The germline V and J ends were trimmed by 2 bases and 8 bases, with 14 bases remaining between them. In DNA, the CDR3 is TGCGCCAGCAGCTTAGGGGACAAATGGGATGAGCAGTTCTTC. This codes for CASSLGDKWDEQFF.

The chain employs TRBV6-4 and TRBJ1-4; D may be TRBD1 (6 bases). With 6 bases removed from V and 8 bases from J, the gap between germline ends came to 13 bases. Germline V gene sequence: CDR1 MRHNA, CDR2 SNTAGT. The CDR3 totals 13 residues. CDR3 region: CASSQQGGEKLFF. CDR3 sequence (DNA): TGTGCCAGCAGCCAACAGGGTGGGGAAAAACTGTTTTTT.

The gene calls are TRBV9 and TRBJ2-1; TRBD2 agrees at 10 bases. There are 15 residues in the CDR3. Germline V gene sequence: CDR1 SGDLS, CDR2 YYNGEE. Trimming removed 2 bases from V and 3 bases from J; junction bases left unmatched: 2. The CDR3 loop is CASSVGLANYNEQFF. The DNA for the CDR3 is TGTGCCAGCAGCGTGGGACTAGCGAACTACAATGAGCAGTTCTTC.

The CDR3 reads CASSETDGNTIYF. The CDR3 coding sequence is TGTGCCAGTAGTGAGACAGATGGAAACACCATATATTTT. This sequence joins TRBV19 and TRBJ1-3, with a tentative D call TRBD1 (5 bases). The germline CDR1 and CDR2 sequences are LNHDA and SQIVND (reference sequence). The germline V and J ends were trimmed by 5 bases and 3 bases, with 8 bases remaining between them. This CDR3 region has 13 residues.

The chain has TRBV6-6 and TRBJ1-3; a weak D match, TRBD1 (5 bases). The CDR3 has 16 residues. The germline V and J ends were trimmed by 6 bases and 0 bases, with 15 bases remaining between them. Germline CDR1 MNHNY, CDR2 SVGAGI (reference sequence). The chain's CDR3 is CASSPGAGHSGNTIYF. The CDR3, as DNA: TGTGCCAGCAGCCCCGGGGCGGGGCACTCTGGAAACACCATATATTTT.